A single sample gave rise to the 29 T cell receptor beta chains below, sequenced in a study of blood T cell repertoires in COVID-19. The repertoire was sequenced with immunoSEQ multiplex PCR; TCRdb's copy has only in-frame clones and lacks some. Among 250,000 to 400,000 clones listed, under 90% were seen once. The sequenced material came from peripheral blood. The receptors derive from a woman aged 25 to 39 with COVID-19, enrolled during active disease.

The rearrangement links TRBV5-8 to TRBJ1-1; D is ambiguous. The CDR3 extends over 15 amino acids. Germline CDR1 reads SGHTS; CDR2 reads YDEGEE. V was pared by 5 bases and J by 4 bases, with 18 bases between. The CDR3 bases are TGTGCCAGCAGTCGGCCCCCCGAATCAGGCACTGAAGCTTTCTTT. The encoded protein is CASSRPPESGTEAFF.

The chain uses TRBV7-9 and TRBJ2-7, with D perhaps matching TRBD2 (6 bases). CDR1 is SEHNR and CDR2 is FQNEAQ in the germline V gene (reference sequence). This CDR3 has 16 amino acids. The V end lost 6 bases, the J end lost 0 bases, and 18 bases lay between the germline ends. The CDR3 spells CASSPALGTYSYEQYF. CDR3 sequence (DNA): TGTGCCAGCAGTCCAGCCCTAGGGACTTACTCCTACGAGCAGTACTTC.

The chain couples TRBV7-2 to TRBJ2-1, with 9 bases aligning to TRBD1. The CDR3 is 15 amino acids. Germline V lookup: CDR1 SGHTA, CDR2 FQGNSA. With V trimmed by 1 base and J by 6 bases, 4 bases remained unmatched. The CDR3 DNA sequence: TGTGCCAGCAGCTTAGAGGGACAGGGCTTCAATGAGCAGTTCTTC. Its protein product is CASSLEGQGFNEQFF.

The chain employs TRBV29-1 and TRBJ1-2, with 8 bases identical to TRBD1. There are 14 residues in the CDR3. After removal of 6 bases from V and 2 bases from J, the junction contained 8 bases not matched to a gene. Germline CDR1 reads SQVTM; CDR2 reads ANQGSEA. Here the CDR3 DNA reads TGCAGCGTGGATATGGGACAGGAAAACTATGGCTACACCTTC. It specifies CSVDMGQENYGYTF.

V gene TRBV27 combines with J gene TRBJ1-5; weak D call: TRBD1 (6 bases). Germline V gene data show CDR1 as MNHEY and CDR2 as SMNVEV (reference sequence). This CDR3 contains 17 residues. Trimming took 4 bases from V and 5 from J, leaving 21 bases between them. The CDR3 loop is CASSSTGQPRGDQPQHF. CDR3 DNA sequence: TGTGCCAGCAGTTCAACTGGACAGCCGAGAGGCGATCAGCCCCAGCATTTT.

This clone has just one count. The rearrangement joins TRBV14 to TRBJ2-2, with D possibly TRBD2 on 5 matching bases. The CDR3 loop spans 13 amino acids. Trimming took off 1 base at V and 7 bases at J, with 7 bases between the two ends. From germline, CDR1 is SGHDN and CDR2 FVKESK. Here the CDR3 DNA reads TGTGCCAGCAGCCAAGGGAGGTACGGGGAGCTGTTTTTT. This codes for CASSQGRYGELFF.

This sequence joins TRBV27 and TRBJ2-7; D possibly corresponds to TRBD1 (5 bases). The V end was cut by 4 bases, the J end by 7 bases, with 11 bases between. The CDR3 consists of 12 residues. Germline-derived CDR1 and CDR2 are MNHEY and SMNVEV (reference sequence). The CDR3 is CASSSAGHEQYF. The CDR3 nucleotides read TGTGCCAGCAGTTCAGCAGGGCATGAGCAGTACTTC.

V gene TRBV5-1 combines with J gene TRBJ1-2; 8 nucleotides agree with TRBD1. With 4 bases clipped from V and 5 bases from J, the junction kept 7 bases outside the gene matches. The CDR3 length is 14 residues. The germline V gene encodes CDR1 SGHRS and CDR2 YFSETQ. As DNA, the CDR3 is TGCGCCAGCAGCCCTCGGACAGGGCAATATGGCTACACCTTC. This gives the protein CASSPRTGQYGYTF.

This clone was recorded a few times. V gene TRBV2 combines with J gene TRBJ1-4; TRBD1 matches at 8 bases. J was trimmed by 8 bases and V by 4 bases; bases with no gene match: 9. There are 15 residues in the CDR3. Germline loops: CDR1 SNHLY, CDR2 FYNNEI. DNA of the CDR3: TGTGCCAGCAGTGTACGGACAGGGAGAAAGGAAAAACTGTTTTTT. Its protein is CASSVRTGRKEKLFF.

The J gene is TRBJ1-3, the V gene TRBV4-2; TRBD1 is a possible D gene (5 bases). The V gene's germline CDR1 is LGHNA and CDR2 YNFKEQ. Trimming removed 0 bases at V and 1 base at J, with 13 bases between. The CDR3 totals 17 residues. CDR3 region: CASSQEGPAPSGNTIYF. As DNA, the CDR3 is TGTGCCAGCAGCCAAGAGGGGCCTGCCCCATCTGGAAACACCATATATTTT.

The V gene is TRBV3-1 (or the pseudogene TRBV3-2), the J gene TRBJ2-3; 7 bases align to TRBD2. Germline values: CDR1 LGHDT, CDR2 YNNKEL (reference sequence). Trimming removed 4 bases from V and 0 bases from J; junction bases left unmatched: 7. The length of the CDR3 is 16 residues. CDR3 DNA: TGTGCCAGCAGCCCGTCCTCAGCGGGAAGCACAGATACGCAGTATTTT. It codes for CASSPSSAGSTDTQYF.

The chain has TRBV5-1 and TRBJ2-4; D is possibly TRBD2 (6 bases). This CDR3 region has 16 residues. V was cut by 2 bases and J by 0 bases, with 12 bases left in between. The germline V gene has CDR1 SGHRS and CDR2 YFSETQ. CDR3 residues: CASSLKAGPAKNIQYF. The CDR3 bases are TGCGCCAGCAGCTTAAAGGCGGGACCAGCCAAAAACATTCAGTACTTC. The full variable domain, in which reference TRBV5-1 and TRBJ2-4 provide the parts outside the CDR3, is KAGVTQTPRYLIKTRGQQVTLSCSPISGHRSVSWYQQTPGQGLQFLFEYFSETQRNKGNFPGRFSGRQFSNSRSEMNVSTLELGDSALYLCASSLKAGPAKNIQYFGAGTRLSVL.

The chain is built from TRBV6-2 or TRBV6-3 and TRBJ2-4; 8 nucleotides agree with TRBD1. V trimming: 1 base; J trimming: 8 bases; junction bases outside the gene matches: 7. Looked up from germline, CDR1 is MNHEY and CDR2 is SVGEGT. The CDR3 spans 15 residues. CDR3 in amino acids: CASSYLTGEIDIQYF. CDR3 DNA: TGTGCCAGCAGTTACTTGACAGGGGAGATTGACATTCAGTACTTC.

The J gene is TRBJ2-6, the V gene TRBV5-6, with 9 positions matching TRBD1. The ends lost 4 bases at V and 1 base at J; junction bases unmatched: 0. CDR1 is SGHDT and CDR2 is YYEEEE in the germline V gene. The CDR3 loop spans 15 amino acids. CDR3 sequence: CASSGTGSGANVLTF. CDR3 nucleotides: TGTGCCAGCAGCGGGACAGGGTCTGGGGCCAACGTCCTGACTTTC.

This chain links TRBV3-1 (or the pseudogene TRBV3-2) with TRBJ2-1; D is unclear. The CDR3 extends over 17 amino acids. Germline assignment: CDR1 LGHDT and CDR2 YNNKEL (reference sequence). Trimming shortened V by 0 bases and J by 1 base, and 13 bases separated the two germline ends. CDR3 nucleotides: TGTGCCAGCAGCCAAGAGACAAAGTTTTATTCCTACAATGAGCAGTTCTTC. It codes for CASSQETKFYSYNEQFF.

The J gene is TRBJ2-1, the V gene TRBV5-1, with 7 nucleotides matching TRBD2. The V segment lost 1 base and the J segment 1 base; nucleotides outside the gene matches: 8. There are 17 residues in the CDR3. Germline V gene sequence: CDR1 SGHRS, CDR2 YFSETQ. This CDR3 reads CASSLRGLAASYNEQFF. The CDR3 nucleotides are TGCGCCAGCAGCTTGAGAGGGCTAGCGGCGTCCTACAATGAGCAGTTCTTC.

This chain uses TRBV9 with TRBJ2-2; D possibly corresponds to TRBD2 (6 bases). The CDR3 totals 16 residues. Germline V lookup: CDR1 SGDLS, CDR2 YYNGEE. V lost 4 bases and J lost 1, with 14 bases in between. The CDR3 loop reads CASSYDGGLNTGELFF. DNA for the CDR3: TGTGCCAGCAGCTATGACGGGGGTCTGAACACCGGGGAGCTGTTTTTT.

J is TRBJ2-2 and V is TRBV7-9; the D is unclear. CDR1 is SEHNR, CDR2 FQNEAQ, per germline (reference sequence). V was trimmed by 1 base and J by 7 bases, leaving 10 bases between them. This CDR3 has 14 residues. CDR3 nucleotides: TGTGCCAGCAGCTTAGTAACGACGGGCGGGGAGCTGTTTTTT. Encoded protein: CASSLVTTGGELFF.

The chain couples TRBV5-5 to TRBJ2-7; TRBD2 aligns across 11 bases. V was clipped by 4 bases and J by 2 bases; unmatched bases: 2. Germline CDR1 is SGHKS and CDR2 is YYEKEE (reference sequence). CDR3 size: 14 residues. The CDR3 spells CASSKGLAAYEQYF. As DNA, the CDR3 is TGTGCCAGCAGCAAGGGACTAGCGGCCTACGAGCAGTACTTC.

The chain employs TRBV10-3 and TRBJ1-6; D not certain. With 6 bases removed from V and 13 bases from J, the gap between germline ends came to 16 bases. From germline, CDR1 is ENHRY and CDR2 SYGVKD. CDR3 length: 13 amino acids. Here the CDR3 reads CAISPGVTAPLHF. The CDR3 nucleotides are TGTGCCATCAGCCCCGGGGTCACTGCGCCCCTCCACTTT.

V is TRBV7-9 and J is TRBJ2-7; D might be TRBD2 (5 bases). CDR3 size: 15 residues. Per the germline V gene, CDR1 is SEHNR and CDR2 is FQNEAQ (reference sequence). Trimming shortened V by 1 base and J by 4 bases, and 14 bases separated the two germline ends. The CDR3 DNA follows: TGTGCCAGCAGCTTAGTTGAGGGAAAGGGTTACGAGCAGTACTTC. Its protein is CASSLVEGKGYEQYF.

The chain employs TRBV11-2 and TRBJ2-3; 12 nucleotides line up with TRBD2. The CDR3 sequence is 15 residues long. Germline loops: CDR1 SGHAT, CDR2 FQNNGV. Germline trimming cut 5 bases from V and 5 bases from J; bases unmatched to any gene: 5. In DNA, the CDR3 is TGTGCCAGCAGCCCACGACTAGCGGGAGAAGATACGCAGTATTTT. Its protein product is CASSPRLAGEDTQYF.

The CDR3 is CSVEDQQGAHEQYF. The CDR3 DNA reads as TGCAGCGTTGAAGATCAACAGGGGGCGCACGAGCAGTACTTC. The V and J genes are TRBV29-1 and TRBJ2-7, with TRBD1 identical over 9 bases. V shed 0 bases, J shed 5 bases, and the junction held 5 bases outside the gene matches. The CDR3 has 14 residues. The V gene's germline CDR1 is SQVTM and CDR2 ANQGSEA.

This rearrangement joins TRBV18 to TRBJ1-1; 9 bases line up with TRBD1. This CDR3 has 16 amino acids. Germline loops: CDR1 KGHSH, CDR2 LQKENI. The J segment lost 6 bases and the V segment lost 5 bases, leaving 13 bases of the junction unmatched. CDR3 bases: TGTGCCAGCTCAGAATACTCCGGGACAGGGTTGGCTGAAGCTTTCTTT. Translating it yields CASSEYSGTGLAEAFF.

V and J are TRBV5-4 and TRBJ2-1; tentative D call: TRBD1 (6 bases). The CDR3 is made up of 17 amino acids. V was trimmed by 0 bases and J by 3 bases, leaving 16 bases between them. CDR1 and CDR2 (germline): SGHNT, YYREEE (reference sequence). CDR3 protein: CASSLGGVRGFYNEQFF. In DNA, the CDR3 is TGTGCCAGCAGCTTGGGAGGAGTGAGGGGGTTCTACAATGAGCAGTTCTTC.

In its sample, this clone was seen a few times. V gene TRBV5-6 combines with J gene TRBJ2-2; 12 bases line up with TRBD1. The germline CDR1 and CDR2 sequences are SGHDT and YYEEEE. J was trimmed by 5 bases and V by 4 bases; bases with no gene match: 3. The CDR3 has 15 residues. The DNA of the CDR3 is TGTGCCAGCAGCCAGGGACAGGGGGCGACCGGGGAGCTGTTTTTT. It is translated as CASSQGQGATGELFF.

V usage is TRBV27 and J usage is TRBJ1-4; weak D call: TRBD1 (6 bases). V dropped 5 bases and J dropped 2 bases, with 18 bases sitting between them. Germline CDR1 MNHEY, CDR2 SMNVEV (reference sequence). The CDR3 has 17 amino acids. The DNA for the CDR3 is TGTGCCAGCAGTCCAAAATACAGGGCGTTTACTAATGAAAAACTGTTTTTT. Translation gives CASSPKYRAFTNEKLFF. The full variable domain, completed using reference TRBV27 and TRBJ1-4, is EAQVTQNPRYLITVTGKKLTVTCSQNMNHEYMSWYRQDPGLGLRQIYYSMNVEVTDKGDVPEGYKVSRKEKRNFPLILESPSPNQTSLYFCASSPKYRAFTNEKLFFGSGTQLSVL.

The rearrangement joins TRBV6-2 or TRBV6-3 to TRBJ2-7; D is unresolved. The CDR3 loop spans 15 amino acids. Trimming stripped 0 bases from V and 4 bases from J, with 13 bases between. Germline assignment: CDR1 MNHEY and CDR2 SVGEGT. In DNA form, the CDR3 reads TGTGCCAGCAGTTACTCGGCTCAGGATCTTTACGAGCAGTACTTC. Protein: CASSYSAQDLYEQYF.

The chain couples TRBV28 to TRBJ1-2, with TRBD1 as a possible D gene (6 bases). CDR3 length: 15 residues. V lost 5 bases, J lost 0 bases, and 13 bases lay in between. CDR1 and CDR2 from the germline V gene are MDHEN and SYDVKM. The CDR3 spells CASSPRTVPNYGYTF. DNA for the CDR3: TGTGCCAGCAGTCCCAGGACAGTTCCTAACTATGGCTACACCTTC.